The TCR beta chain under discussion was sequenced for a study of beta chain features in type 1 diabetes. Study overall: The patients were much like the healthy donors in age, gender and cell yields. Regarding the study as a whole: PCR, the amplification step, might favor shorter templates, equally in patients and controls. cDNA sequencing could over-represent cells with high TCR expression.

This CDR3 is built from 15 residues. This clone was seen once. Its cognate antigen is unknown. Every donor had blood drawn once into heparin, approximately 120 mL on average. Of the isolated RNA, all was reverse transcribed, and so the sequenced material was expressed TCRB transcripts. Generated by immunoSEQ multiplex PCR, the TCRdb table keeps only in-frame clones and is missing some. This sample has 200,000 to 300,000 clones, with 68% found just once. This sequence originates from a man between 25 and 39 years old in good health. The chain has TRBV21-1 and TRBJ2-7; TRBD2 reflects the table's D call only, with no check against the DNA. TRBV21-1 is a pseudogene. The sequenced material came from naive CD4+ T cells from blood. The CDR3 loop is CASSKEIGGIYEQYF. CDR3 coding DNA: TGTGCCAGCAGCAAAGAGATTGGAGGAATCTACGAGCAGTACTTC.